One sample yielded the 4 T cell receptor beta chains listed below, sequenced in a study of T cell responses to AZD1222 COVID-19 vaccine. The repertoire was sequenced with immunoSEQ multiplex PCR; TCRdb's copy has only in-frame clones and lacks some. The data hold 20,000 or so clones, with 80% to 90% observed a single time. Material: peripheral blood, obtained 28 days after the second AZD1222 dose. These receptors all come from an adult who received the AZD1222 COVID-19 vaccine.

This chain links TRBV18 with TRBJ1-3; TRBD1 is a possible D gene (6 bases). In germline, CDR1 is KGHSH, CDR2 LQKENI. This CDR3 contains 15 residues. V was cut by 5 bases and J by 0 bases, with 11 bases left in between. The CDR3 reads CASSAPGDSGNTIYF. CDR3 bases: TGTGCCAGCTCAGCCCCAGGGGACTCTGGAAACACCATATATTTT.

This sequence joins TRBV6-1 and TRBJ1-3, with a weak D call TRBD1 (5 bases). CDR1 is MNHNS and CDR2 is SASEGT in the germline V gene. V was trimmed by 3 bases and J by 7 bases, leaving 19 bases between them. The CDR3 has 16 amino acids. CDR3 DNA sequence: TGTGCCAGCAGTGAGGCGACAGCATATCTTAGCAACACCATATATTTT. Amino acid sequence: CASSEATAYLSNTIYF.

The V call is TRBV14, the J call TRBJ2-7; TRBD2 is a possible D gene (6 bases). Trimming took off 4 bases at V and 6 bases at J, with 10 bases between the two ends. This CDR3 has 12 residues. The germline gives CDR1 SGHDN, CDR2 FVKESK. CDR3 loop: CASSPRGGEQYF. The CDR3 DNA sequence: TGTGCCAGCAGCCCGCGGGGAGGCGAGCAGTACTTC.

The chain is built from TRBV27 and TRBJ1-6; D unresolved. The CDR3 extends over 15 amino acids. The V end lost 2 bases, the J end lost 4 bases, and 9 bases lay between the germline ends. Germline CDR1 reads MNHEY; CDR2 reads SMNVEV (reference sequence). In DNA form, the CDR3 reads TGTGCCAGCAGTTTAGACGGACTGTATAATTCACCCCTCCACTTT. As protein: CASSLDGLYNSPLHF.